This T cell receptor (beta chain) was recorded in a study of blood T cell repertoires in COVID-19. Across the whole study: Donors in the United States, Italy and Spain gave samples during acute or convalescent COVID-19. T cells, B-cell-depleted T cells, or PBMCs provided the cDNA or gDNA that served as material.

V was clipped by 5 bases and J by 0 bases; unmatched bases: 17. The CDR3 totals 20 residues. Germline V lookup: CDR1 LGHNA, CDR2 YNFKEQ. How the authors handled the data: Researchers report that nucleated cell counts were estimated from reference gene primer amplification. Repertoires were generated with immunoSEQ multiplex PCR, while TCRdb's copy carries only in-frame clones and drops some. That table supplies the V and J calls and clone size; D and trimming were determined from the DNA. The repertoire has some 55,000 clones, around 87% of them found once; the top ten carry roughly 6.6%. The origin of this receptor is a man aged 60-69 years with acute or convalescent COVID-19. Sample: peripheral blood. V and J are TRBV4-2 and TRBJ2-1, with 9 bases that match TRBD2. The CDR3 loop reads CASSSTGGGAAQSSYNEQFF. In DNA, the CDR3 is TGTGCCAGCAGCTCTACGGGCGGGGGGGCAGCACAGAGCTCCTACAATGAGCAGTTCTTC.